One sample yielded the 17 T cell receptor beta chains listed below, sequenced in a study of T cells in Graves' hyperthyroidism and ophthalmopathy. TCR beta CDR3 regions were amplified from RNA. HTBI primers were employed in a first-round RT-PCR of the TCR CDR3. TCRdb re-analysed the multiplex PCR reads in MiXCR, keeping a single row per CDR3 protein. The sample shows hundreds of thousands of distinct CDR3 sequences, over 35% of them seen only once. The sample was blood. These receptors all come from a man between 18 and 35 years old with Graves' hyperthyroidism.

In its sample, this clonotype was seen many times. CDR3 sequence: CATSQTNTGELFF. DNA for the CDR3: TGTGCCACCAGTCAGACGAACACCGGGGAGCTGTTTTTT. The chain has TRBV24-1 and TRBJ2-2; no clear D. CDR1 and CDR2 from the germline V gene are KGHDR and SFDVKD. V was cut by 6 bases and J by 0 bases, with 4 bases left in between. CDR3 length equals 13 residues.

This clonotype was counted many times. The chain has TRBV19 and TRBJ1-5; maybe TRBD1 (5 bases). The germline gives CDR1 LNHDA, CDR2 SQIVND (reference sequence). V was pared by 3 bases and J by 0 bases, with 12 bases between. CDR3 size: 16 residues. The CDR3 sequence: CASSMGGDVSNQPQHF. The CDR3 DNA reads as TGTGCCAGTAGTATGGGCGGGGACGTTAGCAATCAGCCCCAGCATTTT.

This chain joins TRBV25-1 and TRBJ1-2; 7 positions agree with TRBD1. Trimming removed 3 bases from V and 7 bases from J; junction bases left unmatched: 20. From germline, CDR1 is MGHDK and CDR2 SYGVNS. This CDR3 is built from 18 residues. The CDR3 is CASSEGKGALAYTGGYTF. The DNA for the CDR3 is TGTGCCAGCAGTGAGGGTAAGGGGGCGCTGGCCTACACGGGTGGCTACACCTTC.

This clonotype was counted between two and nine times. The CDR3 is CASSHRQGINQPQHF. The CDR3 region has the DNA TGTGCCAGCAGCCACAGACAGGGAATCAATCAGCCCCAGCATTTT. V is TRBV6-5 and J is TRBJ1-5, with 7 bases identical to TRBD1. Trimming cost V 6 bases and J 3 bases; bases outside gene matches: 8. Germline CDR1 and CDR2: MNHEY and SVGAGI. This CDR3 is 15 amino acids long.

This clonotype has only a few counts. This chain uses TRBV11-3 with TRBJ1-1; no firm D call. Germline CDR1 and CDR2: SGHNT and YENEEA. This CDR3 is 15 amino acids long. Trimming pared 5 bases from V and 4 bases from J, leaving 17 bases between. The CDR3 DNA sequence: TGTGCCAGCAGCCCGCCTTCGTCCCCGGGCACTGAAGCTTTCTTT. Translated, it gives CASSPPSSPGTEAFF. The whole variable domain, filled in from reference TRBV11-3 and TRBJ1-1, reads EAGVVQSPRYKIIEKKQPVAFWCNPISGHNTLYWYLQNLGQGPELLIRYENEEAVDDSQLPKDRFSAERLKGVDSTLKIQPAELGDSAVYLCASSPPSSPGTEAFFGQGTRLTVV.

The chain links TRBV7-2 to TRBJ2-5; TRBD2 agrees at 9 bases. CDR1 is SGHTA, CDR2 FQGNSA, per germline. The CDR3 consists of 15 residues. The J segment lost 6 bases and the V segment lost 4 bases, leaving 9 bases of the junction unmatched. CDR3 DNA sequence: TGTGCCAGCAGCTCAACCGGACTAGCGAGGAAGACCCAGTACTTC. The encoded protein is CASSSTGLARKTQYF.

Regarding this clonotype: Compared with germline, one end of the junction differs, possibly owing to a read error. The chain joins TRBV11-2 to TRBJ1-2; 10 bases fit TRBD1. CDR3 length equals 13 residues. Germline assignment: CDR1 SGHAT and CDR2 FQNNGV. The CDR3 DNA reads TGTGCCGGCAGCCCAGTGACAGGGGGCGGCTACACCTTC. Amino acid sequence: CAGSPVTGGGYTF.

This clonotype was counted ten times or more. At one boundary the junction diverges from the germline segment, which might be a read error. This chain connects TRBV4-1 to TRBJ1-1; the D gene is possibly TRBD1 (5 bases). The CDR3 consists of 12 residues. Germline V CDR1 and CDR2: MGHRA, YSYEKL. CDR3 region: CASSQDRTEAFF. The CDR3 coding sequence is TGTGCCAGCAGTCAAGACAGAACTGAAGCTTTCTTT.

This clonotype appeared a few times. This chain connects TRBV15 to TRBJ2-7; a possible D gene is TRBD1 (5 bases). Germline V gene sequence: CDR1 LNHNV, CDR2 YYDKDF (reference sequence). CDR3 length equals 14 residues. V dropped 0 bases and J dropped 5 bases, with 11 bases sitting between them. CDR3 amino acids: CATSRERGADEQYF. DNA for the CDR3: TGTGCCACCAGCAGAGAAAGGGGCGCCGACGAGCAGTACTTC.

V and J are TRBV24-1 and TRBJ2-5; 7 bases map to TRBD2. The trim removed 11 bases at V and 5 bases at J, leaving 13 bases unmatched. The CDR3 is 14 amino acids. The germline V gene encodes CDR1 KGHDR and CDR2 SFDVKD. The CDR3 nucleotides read TGTGCCAGCACCCGCCTAGCGGAGGGGGAGACCCAGTACTTC. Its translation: CASTRLAEGETQYF.

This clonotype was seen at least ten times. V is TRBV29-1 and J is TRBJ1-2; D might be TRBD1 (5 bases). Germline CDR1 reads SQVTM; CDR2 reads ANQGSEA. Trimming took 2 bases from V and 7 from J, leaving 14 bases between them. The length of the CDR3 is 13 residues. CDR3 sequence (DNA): TGCAGCGTTGAAACGTCAGGGAGTGGTGGCTACACCTTC. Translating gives CSVETSGSGGYTF.

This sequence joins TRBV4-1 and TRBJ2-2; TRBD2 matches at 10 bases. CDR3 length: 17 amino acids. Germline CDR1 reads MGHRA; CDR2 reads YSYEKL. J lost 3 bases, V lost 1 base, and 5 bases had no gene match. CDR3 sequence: CASSQAVTSGDTGELFF. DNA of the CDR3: TGCGCCAGCAGCCAAGCTGTAACTAGCGGGGACACCGGGGAGCTGTTTTTT.

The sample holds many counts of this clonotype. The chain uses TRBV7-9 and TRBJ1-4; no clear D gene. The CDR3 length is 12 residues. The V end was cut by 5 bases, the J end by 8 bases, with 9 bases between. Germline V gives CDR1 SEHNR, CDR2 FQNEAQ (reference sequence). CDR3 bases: TGTGCCAGCAGCCCGACGTTAGAAAAACTGTTTTTT. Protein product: CASSPTLEKLFF.

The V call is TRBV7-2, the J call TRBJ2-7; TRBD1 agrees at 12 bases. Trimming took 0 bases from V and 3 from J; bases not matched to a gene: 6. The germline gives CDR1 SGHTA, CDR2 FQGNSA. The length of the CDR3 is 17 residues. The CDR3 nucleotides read TGTGCCAGCAGCTTAGCGCGGGACAGGGGGCGCTTCTACGAGCAGTACTTC. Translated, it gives CASSLARDRGRFYEQYF.

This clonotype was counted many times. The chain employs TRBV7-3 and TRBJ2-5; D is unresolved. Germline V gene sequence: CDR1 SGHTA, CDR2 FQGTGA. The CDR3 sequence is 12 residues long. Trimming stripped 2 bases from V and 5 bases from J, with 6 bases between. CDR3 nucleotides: TGTGCCAGCAGCTTACAATCTGAGACCCAGTACTTC. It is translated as CASSLQSETQYF.

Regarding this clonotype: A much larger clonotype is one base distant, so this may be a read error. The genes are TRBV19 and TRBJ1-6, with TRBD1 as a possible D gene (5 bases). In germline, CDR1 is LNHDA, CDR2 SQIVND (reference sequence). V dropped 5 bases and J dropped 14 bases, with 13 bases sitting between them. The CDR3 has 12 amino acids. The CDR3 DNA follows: TGTGCCAGTAGTCTCTCAGGGCAGGCCCTCCACTTT. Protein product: CASSLSGQALHF.

Written as DNA, the CDR3 is TGTGCCAGCAGCGAGAGGGTCCGACAGGTACCGAACACTGAAGCTTTCTTT. It translates to CASSERVRQVPNTEAFF. The chain carries TRBV5-4 and TRBJ1-1; maybe TRBD1 (6 bases). Per germline, CDR1 SGHNT and CDR2 YYREEE (reference sequence). The CDR3 sequence is 17 residues long. Trimming removed 4 bases at V and 1 base at J, with 20 bases between.